This T cell receptor (beta chain) was recovered during a study of cytomegalovirus exposure and HLA in healthy donors. The count of this clone is one. The PCR used 60 Vbeta and 13 Jbeta primers. Source study methods: In a later analysis, the count reached 80 million or so unique TCR beta chains, with about 12 million shared. Clones were read by immunoSEQ multiplex PCR, and TCRdb kept only the in-frame ones, dropping some. V and J calls and clone size are copied from that table; D and trimming were computed from the DNA. The table shows about 180,000 clones, with around 80% occurring only once. V was pared by 1 base and J by 1 base, with 14 bases of the junction left unmatched. The germline gives CDR1 SGHRS, CDR2 YFSETQ. This CDR3 has 20 amino acids.

The chain combines TRBV5-1 with TRBJ2-6; 7 bases are shared with TRBD2. The TCR originated in a young man in good health and CMV-seronegative. What was sequenced was PBMCs. The CDR3 DNA reads as TGCGCCAGCAGCTTGTTACAGCGGGGTCCGCCGGCATCTGGGGCCAACGTCCTGACTTTC. Amino acids: CASSLLQRGPPASGANVLTF. Full variable domain (missing parts from reference TRBV5-1 and TRBJ2-6): KAGVTQTPRYLIKTRGQQVTLSCSPISGHRSVSWYQQTPGQGLQFLFEYFSETQRNKGNFPGRFSGRQFSNSRSEMNVSTLELGDSALYLCASSLLQRGPPASGANVLTFGAGSRLTVL.